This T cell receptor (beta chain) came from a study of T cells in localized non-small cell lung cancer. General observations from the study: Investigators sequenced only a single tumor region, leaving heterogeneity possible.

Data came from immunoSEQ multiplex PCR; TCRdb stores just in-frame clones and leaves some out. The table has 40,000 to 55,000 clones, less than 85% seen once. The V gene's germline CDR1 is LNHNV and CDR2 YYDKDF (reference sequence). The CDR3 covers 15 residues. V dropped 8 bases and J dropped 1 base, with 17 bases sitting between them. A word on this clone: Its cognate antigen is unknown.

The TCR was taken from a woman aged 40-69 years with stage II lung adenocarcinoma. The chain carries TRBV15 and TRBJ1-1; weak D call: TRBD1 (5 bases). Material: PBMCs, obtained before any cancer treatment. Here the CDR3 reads CATGLGGARNTEAFF. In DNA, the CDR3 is TGTGCCACCGGCCTCGGAGGGGCACGGAACACTGAAGCTTTCTTT.